This T cell receptor beta chain emerged from a study of blood T cell repertoires in COVID-19. With 5 bases removed from V and 6 bases from J, the gap between germline ends came to 14 bases. The CDR3 covers 13 residues. The germline CDR1 and CDR2 sequences are SGHRS and YFSETQ. Libraries were prepared by immunoSEQ multiplex PCR; TCRdb keeps only in-frame clonotypes and omits some of them. The top ten hold almost 4.5% of the sample, which has about 110,000 clones, around 80% seen once. This receptor was obtained from a human donor in a cohort sampled during active or convalescent COVID-19. The source material was peripheral blood. J is TRBJ1-2 and V is TRBV5-1; D gene unclear. In DNA, the CDR3 is TGCGCCAGCAGGATACAGAGGGCAGATGGCTACACCTTC. Translated: CASRIQRADGYTF.